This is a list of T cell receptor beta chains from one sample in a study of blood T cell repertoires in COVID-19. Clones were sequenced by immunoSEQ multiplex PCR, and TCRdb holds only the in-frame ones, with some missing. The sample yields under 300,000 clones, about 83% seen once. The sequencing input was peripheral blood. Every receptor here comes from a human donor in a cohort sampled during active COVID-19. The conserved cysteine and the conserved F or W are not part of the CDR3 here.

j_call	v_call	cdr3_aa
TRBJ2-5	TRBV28	ASSPPPGQGDFETQY
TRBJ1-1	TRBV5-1	ASSSGQPNTEAF
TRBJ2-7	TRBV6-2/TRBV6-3	ASSYGAVYEQY
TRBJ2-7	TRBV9	ASSVDPAANEQY
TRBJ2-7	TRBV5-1	ASSLAGEDYEQY
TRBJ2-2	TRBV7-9	ASSVTGGHGELF
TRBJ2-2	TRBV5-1	ASGRTGNTGELF
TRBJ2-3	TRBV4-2	ASSQEGRGNTDTQY
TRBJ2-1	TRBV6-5	ASSPGLASNEQF
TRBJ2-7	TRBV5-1	ANSSGRAYEQY
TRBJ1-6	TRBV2	ASSPQSPGGSPLH
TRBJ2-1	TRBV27	ASMTSALKNEQF
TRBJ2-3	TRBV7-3	ASSLNSGGNTDTQY
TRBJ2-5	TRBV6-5	ASSRTVQETQY
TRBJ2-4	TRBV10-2	ASSLRQGTKNIQY
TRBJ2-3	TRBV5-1	ASTLGGEVTDTQY
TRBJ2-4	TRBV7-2	ASSSSVAKNIQY
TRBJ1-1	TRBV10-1	ASSESGGTEAF
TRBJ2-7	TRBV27	ASSPSGRASYEQY
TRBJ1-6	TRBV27	ASSLFPPTRDSPLH
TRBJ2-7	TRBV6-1	ASSEFGGDYEQY
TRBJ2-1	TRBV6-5	ASGNPGLINEQF
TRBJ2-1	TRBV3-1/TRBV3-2	ASSQGGWQGVAEQF
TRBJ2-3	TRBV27	ASRTGLAGPTDTQY
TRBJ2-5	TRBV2	ASTGLAGASQETQY
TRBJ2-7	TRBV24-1	ATSDPGTGHYEQY
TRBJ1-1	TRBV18	ASSPGTGAGEAF
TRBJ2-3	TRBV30	AWKDAGVNTQY
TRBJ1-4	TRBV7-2	ASSLGRGITNEKLF
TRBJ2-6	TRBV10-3	AISDATSGANVLT
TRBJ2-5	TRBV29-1	SVAAAGGRTETQY
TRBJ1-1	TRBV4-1	AGSRGEANTEAF
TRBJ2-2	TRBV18	ASSLGLANTGELF
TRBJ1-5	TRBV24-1	ATSDSRGNSNQPQH
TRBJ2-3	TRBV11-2	ASSFSGASTDTQY